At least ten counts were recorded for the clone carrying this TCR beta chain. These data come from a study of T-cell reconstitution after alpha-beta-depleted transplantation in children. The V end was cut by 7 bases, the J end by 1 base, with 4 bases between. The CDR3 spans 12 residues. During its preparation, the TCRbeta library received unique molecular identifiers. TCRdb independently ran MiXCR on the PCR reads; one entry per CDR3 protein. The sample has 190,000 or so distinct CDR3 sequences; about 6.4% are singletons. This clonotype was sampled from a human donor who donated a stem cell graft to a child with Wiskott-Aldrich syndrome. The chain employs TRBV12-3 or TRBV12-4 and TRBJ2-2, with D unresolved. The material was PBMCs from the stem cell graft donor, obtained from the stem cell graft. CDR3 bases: TGTGCCAGCAACGAGAACACCGGGGAGCTGTTTTTT. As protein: CASNENTGELFF.